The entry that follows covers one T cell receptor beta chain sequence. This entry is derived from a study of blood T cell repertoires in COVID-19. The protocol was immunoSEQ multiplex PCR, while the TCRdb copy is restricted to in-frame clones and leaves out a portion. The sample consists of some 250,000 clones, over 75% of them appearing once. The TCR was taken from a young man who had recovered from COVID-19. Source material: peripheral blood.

The CDR3 bases are TGCGCCAGCAGTCTCCGGGACAGGGGTCACAATGAGCAGTTCTTC. Translation gives CASSLRDRGHNEQFF. V gene TRBV4-1 combines with J gene TRBJ2-1; 10 positions agree with TRBD1. The V gene end was trimmed by 6 bases and the J gene end by 5 bases; junction bases not matched to a gene: 7. Germline CDR1 and CDR2: MGHRA and YSYEKL. This CDR3 is built from 15 residues.